This T cell receptor beta chain was identified in a study of breast tumors, draining lymph nodes, adjacent tissues. Study findings and constraints: The data were judged consistent with most tumor T cells coming from lymph node and expanding in tumor. Tumor repertoires ranked between lymph nodes and nontumor tissue in diversity, with V and J gene preferences.

The CDR3 has 14 residues. V was clipped by 5 bases and J by 3 bases, with 15 bases between them. Germline V gene data show CDR1 as SGHRS and CDR2 as YFSETQ. TCRdb used MiXCR to reprocess the multiplex PCR reads, holding one entry per CDR3 protein. The sample holds about 89,000 distinct CDR3 sequences, approximately 31% seen once. This clonotype was detected many times. The antigen is not known. Samples came from axillary lymph nodes draining the breast cancer. Sequenced sample: axillary lymph node tissue. This sequence originates from a female donor with breast cancer. Some clones in this sample may be carry-over from other donors' samples. The V call is TRBV5-1, the J call TRBJ2-7, with D maybe TRBD2 (6 bases). The chain's CDR3 is CASRSGTGDYEQYF. The CDR3 DNA sequence: TGCGCCAGCAGGTCAGGGACGGGGGACTACGAGCAGTACTTC.